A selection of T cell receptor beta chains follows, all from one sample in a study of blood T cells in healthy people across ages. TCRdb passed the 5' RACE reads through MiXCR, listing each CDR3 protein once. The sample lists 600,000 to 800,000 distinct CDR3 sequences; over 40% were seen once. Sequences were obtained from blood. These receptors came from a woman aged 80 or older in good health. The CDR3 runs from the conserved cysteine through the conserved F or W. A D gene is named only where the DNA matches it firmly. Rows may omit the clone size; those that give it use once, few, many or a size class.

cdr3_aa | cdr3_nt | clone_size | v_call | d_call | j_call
CASTPGQMQETQYF | TGTGCCAGCACCCCAGGACAGATGCAAGAGACCCAGTACTTC | few | TRBV12-3/TRBV12-4 | NA | TRBJ2-5
CASSVRTGSTEAFF | TGTGCCAGCAGTGTGCGGACAGGGAGCACTGAAGCTTTCTTT | few | TRBV12-3/TRBV12-4 | TRBD1 | TRBJ1-1
CSGTSGGVPTGELFF | TGCAGCGGGACTAGCGGGGGCGTACCTACCGGGGAGCTGTTTTTT | NA | TRBV29-1 | TRBD2 | TRBJ2-2
CASSALVMPQGTDTQYF | TGTGCCAGCAGCGCCCTTGTGATGCCGCAGGGAACAGATACGCAGTATTTT | NA | TRBV5-4 | NA | TRBJ2-3
CSVAGTGTSTDTQYF | TGCAGCGTAGCCGGGACAGGGACTAGCACAGATACGCAGTATTTT | many | TRBV29-1 | TRBD1 | TRBJ2-3
CASSANTGSSQGYTF | TGTGCCAGCAGCGCCAACACAGGGTCGTCGCAAGGCTACACCTTC | NA | TRBV9 | NA | TRBJ1-2
CASSQDQSRGRFVEQYF | TGCGCCAGCAGCCAAGATCAATCCCGGGGGCGATTTGTCGAGCAGTACTTC | many | TRBV4-1 | NA | TRBJ2-7
CAISSPAGGTDTQYF | TGTGCCATCAGCAGCCCAGCGGGGGGCACAGATACGCAGTATTTT | NA | TRBV15 | TRBD2 | TRBJ2-3
CASSLGDRSLTDTQYF | TGCGCCAGCAGCTTGGGGGACAGGAGCCTCACAGATACGCAGTATTTT | many | TRBV5-1 | TRBD1 | TRBJ2-3
CASSLTANQETQYF | TGCGCCAGCAGCTTGACAGCAAATCAAGAGACCCAGTACTTC | NA | TRBV5-1 | NA | TRBJ2-5
CATSSRGAETQYF | TGTGCCACCAGCAGTAGGGGGGCAGAGACCCAGTACTTC | once | TRBV15 | NA | TRBJ2-5
CAISEGSNEQFF | TGTGCCATCAGTGAGGGTAGCAATGAGCAGTTCTTC | NA | TRBV10-3 | NA | TRBJ2-1
CSATVQGASGYTF | TGCAGTGCGACAGTTCAGGGGGCTAGTGGCTACACCTTC | NA | TRBV20-1 | TRBD1 | TRBJ1-2
CSASPLAGGPYEQYF | TGCAGTGCTAGTCCCCTAGCGGGGGGGCCCTACGAGCAGTACTTC | NA | TRBV20-1 | TRBD2 | TRBJ2-7
CSASRDRGPDEQFF | TGCAGTGCTAGTAGGGACAGGGGGCCGGATGAGCAGTTCTTC | few | TRBV20-1 | TRBD1 | TRBJ2-1
CASSARQGYGYTF | TGTGCCAGCAGCGCCCGACAGGGATATGGCTACACCTTC | NA | TRBV14 | TRBD1 | TRBJ1-2
CSAQAGTQNHEQYF | TGCAGTGCTCAAGCCGGGACACAGAACCACGAGCAGTACTTC | many | TRBV20-1 | NA | TRBJ2-7
CSARGMGRSSYNEQYF | TGCAGTGCTAGAGGTATGGGGAGGAGCTCCTACAATGAGCAGTACTTC | few | TRBV20-1 | NA | TRBJ2-7
CASRATSDTQYF | TGTGCCAGCAGGGCGACATCAGATACGCAGTATTTT | many | TRBV6-5 | NA | TRBJ2-3
CAISEGTGEAFF | TGTGCCATCAGTGAGGGGACAGGTGAAGCTTTCTTT | few | TRBV10-3 | TRBD1 | TRBJ1-1
CASSFRLLAGDTQYF | TGTGCCAGCAGCTTCCGTCTACTAGCTGGAGATACGCAGTATTTT | many | TRBV7-2 | NA | TRBJ2-3
CSSRQGREKLFF | TGCAGTTCACGACAGGGGCGGGAAAAACTGTTTTTT | NA | TRBV20-1 | TRBD1 | TRBJ1-4
CATSDPAYRETSYNEQFF | TGTGCCACCAGTGATCCCGCCTACAGGGAAACCTCCTACAATGAGCAGTTCTTC | NA | TRBV24-1 | NA | TRBJ2-1
CSAFGQGGSAGANVLTF | TGCAGCGCCTTTGGACAGGGGGGTAGCGCTGGGGCCAACGTCCTGACTTTC | NA | TRBV29-1 | TRBD1 | TRBJ2-6
CAIRGGTAELFF | TGTGCCATCAGGGGAGGGACAGCCGAACTGTTTTTT | NA | TRBV10-3 | TRBD1 | TRBJ1-4
CSVGAGALNYGYTF | TGCAGCGTAGGAGCGGGGGCCCTTAACTATGGCTACACCTTC | NA | TRBV29-1 | NA | TRBJ1-2
CASSLSDRAGGYTF | TGTGCCAGCAGCCTATCGGACAGGGCGGGTGGCTACACCTTC | many | TRBV3-1 | TRBD1 | TRBJ1-2
CASSSSEGGETQYF | TGTGCCAGCAGTTCATCCGAGGGGGGAGAGACCCAGTACTTC | NA | TRBV27 | NA | TRBJ2-5
CASTTTTGGWETQYF | TGTGCCAGCACCACCACGACAGGGGGTTGGGAGACCCAGTACTTC | many | TRBV12-3/TRBV12-4 | TRBD1 | TRBJ2-5
CASSRAGIDEKLFF | TGTGCCAGCAGCCGTGCCGGGATCGATGAAAAACTGTTTTTT | NA | TRBV5-5 | NA | TRBJ1-4
CASSSQGFGFGTEAFF | TGCGCCAGCAGCTCACAGGGATTCGGGTTTGGCACTGAAGCTTTCTTT | many | TRBV5-1 | NA | TRBJ1-1
CASSNRGEETRFF | TGTGCCAGCAGTAACCGAGGCGAAGAGACCCGGTTCTTC | NA | TRBV6-6 | NA | TRBJ2-1
CASSLRPLGQLYEQYF | TGTGCCAGCAGCTTGAGACCCCTAGGACAGCTCTACGAGCAGTACTTC | NA | TRBV5-6 | NA | TRBJ2-7
CASSYSGTGEKLFF | TGTGCCAGCAGTTACTCGGGGACAGGAGAAAAACTGTTTTTT | NA | TRBV6-6 | TRBD1 | TRBJ1-4
CASSSVRDSQETQYF | TGTGCCAGCAGCTCCGTTCGGGACAGCCAAGAGACCCAGTACTTC | NA | TRBV9 | TRBD1 | TRBJ2-5
CAWSAGTSLDNEQFF | TGTGCCTGGAGTGCGGGCACTAGCCTCGACAATGAGCAGTTCTTC | NA | TRBV30 | NA | TRBJ2-1
CASSAISGSPFYNEQFF | TGTGCCAGCAGCGCAATTAGCGGGAGTCCCTTTTACAATGAGCAGTTCTTC | NA | TRBV6-1 | TRBD2 | TRBJ2-1